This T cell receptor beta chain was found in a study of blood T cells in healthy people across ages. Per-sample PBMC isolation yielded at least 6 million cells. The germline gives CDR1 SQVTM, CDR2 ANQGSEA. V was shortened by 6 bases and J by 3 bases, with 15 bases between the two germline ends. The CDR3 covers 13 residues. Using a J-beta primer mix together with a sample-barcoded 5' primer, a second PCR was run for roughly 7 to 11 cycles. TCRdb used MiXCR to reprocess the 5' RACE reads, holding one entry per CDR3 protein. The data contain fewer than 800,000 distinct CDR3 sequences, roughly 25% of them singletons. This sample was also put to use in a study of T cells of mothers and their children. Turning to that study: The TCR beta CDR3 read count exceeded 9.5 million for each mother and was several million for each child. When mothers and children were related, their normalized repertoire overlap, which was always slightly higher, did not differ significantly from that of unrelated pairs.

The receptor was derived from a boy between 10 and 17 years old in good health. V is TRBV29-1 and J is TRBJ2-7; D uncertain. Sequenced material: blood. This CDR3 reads CSVGEQAGYEQYF. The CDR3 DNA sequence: TGCAGCGTAGGTGAACAAGCAGGCTACGAGCAGTACTTC.